This is a list of T cell receptor beta chains from one sample in a study of Ad26.COV2.S vaccination and SARS-CoV-2 variants. The data were produced by immunoSEQ multiplex PCR, yet TCRdb's version contains in-frame clones alone and is incomplete. The sample consists of about 680,000 clones, about 89% of them appearing once. Sequenced here: peripheral blood, sampled in a trial of Ad26.COV2.S vaccine versus placebo. The receptor source for this set is a person aged 18-65 years who received the Ad26.COV2.S COVID-19 vaccine or a placebo. CDR3s leave out the opening cysteine and the closing phenylalanine or tryptophan. Fields, in order: V gene, J gene, CDR3 protein.

V: TRBV30; J: TRBJ2-4; CDR3: AWSVRNIQY
V: TRBV7-2; J: TRBJ1-5; CDR3: ASSLNGQPQH
V: TRBV4-3; J: TRBJ1-1; CDR3: ASSQELGVNTEAF
V: TRBV24-1; J: TRBJ2-3; CDR3: ATSVGTGTQY
V: TRBV6-5; J: TRBJ1-5; CDR3: ASSYLGQPQH
V: TRBV18; J: TRBJ2-5; CDR3: ASSPGEAETQY
V: TRBV5-1; J: TRBJ1-2; CDR3: ASSLETGVRYGYT
V: TRBV29-1; J: TRBJ2-7; CDR3: SVEDPGQGTSNYEQY
V: TRBV4-1; J: TRBJ2-1; CDR3: ASSLAVSGYEQF
V: TRBV5-1; J: TRBJ2-1; CDR3: ASSFGLAVSSYNEQF
V: TRBV24-1; J: TRBJ2-7; CDR3: ATSDGYEQY
V: TRBV6-6; J: TRBJ1-4; CDR3: ASSYGGIELF
V: TRBV3-1/TRBV3-2; J: TRBJ2-1; CDR3: ASSPSRGNEQF
V: TRBV6-5; J: TRBJ2-7; CDR3: ASSYSTGYEQY
V: TRBV19; J: TRBJ1-3; CDR3: ASTPAGTGNTIY
V: TRBV24-1; J: TRBJ2-3; CDR3: ATSDNDYRAGGRTDTQY
V: TRBV10-3; J: TRBJ2-5; CDR3: AIAPSQETQY
V: TRBV10-3; J: TRBJ1-1; CDR3: ASQGERDTEAF
V: TRBV6-6; J: TRBJ1-6; CDR3: ASSSEKGSPSPLH
V: TRBV7-9; J: TRBJ1-2; CDR3: ASSLSGRAPYGYT
V: TRBV20-1; J: TRBJ2-5; CDR3: SATAQETQY
V: TRBV29-1; J: TRBJ1-1; CDR3: SFRGRGGYRETEAF
V: TRBV14; J: TRBJ1-2; CDR3: ASSPQTVFNYGYT
V: TRBV5-6; J: TRBJ2-6; CDR3: ASSLGIAGANVLT
V: TRBV18; J: TRBJ2-4; CDR3: ASSGDRGAKNIQY
V: TRBV27; J: TRBJ2-2; CDR3: ASSSRGPNTGELF
V: TRBV29-1; J: TRBJ1-1; CDR3: SARQGIAEAF
V: TRBV5-4; J: TRBJ2-7; CDR3: ASSPGGEQY
V: TRBV15; J: TRBJ1-6; CDR3: ATSGDSDGNSPLH
V: TRBV27; J: TRBJ1-5; CDR3: ASSLGDPSNQPQH
V: TRBV7-9; J: TRBJ1-1; CDR3: ASSLRAEAF
V: TRBV28; J: TRBJ2-3; CDR3: ASSTGGSTDTQY
V: TRBV24-1; J: TRBJ2-5; CDR3: ATSERGLAGVETQY
V: TRBV4-2; J: TRBJ2-7; CDR3: ASSQEASGSYEQY
V: TRBV15; J: TRBJ2-7; CDR3: ATSRAGTSGRFSYEQY
V: TRBV3-1/TRBV3-2; J: TRBJ2-1; CDR3: ASSQELAGGEQF
V: TRBV6-5; J: TRBJ2-1; CDR3: ASSYSFADSYNEQF
V: TRBV15; J: TRBJ1-1; CDR3: ATSRDGGNTEAF
V: TRBV12-3/TRBV12-4; J: TRBJ1-5; CDR3: ASSLKENQPQH
V: TRBV7-8; J: TRBJ2-3; CDR3: ASSPERGDTQY
V: TRBV5-1; J: TRBJ2-7; CDR3: ASTQGTGVNEQY
V: TRBV25-1; J: TRBJ2-7; CDR3: ASSESRQGGYEQY